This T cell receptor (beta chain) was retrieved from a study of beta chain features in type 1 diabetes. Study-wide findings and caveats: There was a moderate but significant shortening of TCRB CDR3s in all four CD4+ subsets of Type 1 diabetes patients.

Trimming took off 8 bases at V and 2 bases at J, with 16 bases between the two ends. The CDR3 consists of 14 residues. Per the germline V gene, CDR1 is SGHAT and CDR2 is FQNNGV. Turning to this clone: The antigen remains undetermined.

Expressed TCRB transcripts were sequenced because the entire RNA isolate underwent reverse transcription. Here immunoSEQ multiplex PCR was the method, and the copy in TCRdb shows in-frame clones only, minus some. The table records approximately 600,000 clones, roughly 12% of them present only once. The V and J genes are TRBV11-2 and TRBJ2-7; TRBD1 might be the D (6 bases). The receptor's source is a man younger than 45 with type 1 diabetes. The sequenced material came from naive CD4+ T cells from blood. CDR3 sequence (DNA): TGTGCCAGCCTTCCGGGACACTATCCCTACGAGCAGTACTTC. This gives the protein CASLPGHYPYEQYF.